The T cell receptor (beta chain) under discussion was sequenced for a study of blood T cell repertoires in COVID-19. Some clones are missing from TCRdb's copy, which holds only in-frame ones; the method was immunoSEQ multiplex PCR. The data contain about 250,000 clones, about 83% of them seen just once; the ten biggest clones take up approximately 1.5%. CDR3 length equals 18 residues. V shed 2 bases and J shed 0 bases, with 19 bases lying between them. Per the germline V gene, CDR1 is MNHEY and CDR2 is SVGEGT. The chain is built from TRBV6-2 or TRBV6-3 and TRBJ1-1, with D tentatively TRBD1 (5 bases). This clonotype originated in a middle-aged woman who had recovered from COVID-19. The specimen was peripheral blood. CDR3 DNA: TGTGCCAGCAGTTACCCTTTGGGGGGGGAACGATTGAACACTGAAGCTTTCTTT. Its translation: CASSYPLGGERLNTEAFF.